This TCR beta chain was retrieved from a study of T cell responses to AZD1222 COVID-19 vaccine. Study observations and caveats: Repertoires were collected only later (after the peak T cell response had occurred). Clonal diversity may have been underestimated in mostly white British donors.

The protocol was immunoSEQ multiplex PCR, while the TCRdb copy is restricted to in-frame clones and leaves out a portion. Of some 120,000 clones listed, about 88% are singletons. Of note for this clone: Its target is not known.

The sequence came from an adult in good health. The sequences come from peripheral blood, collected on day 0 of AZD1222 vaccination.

CDR3: CASSHPGQGVNTIYF. Here the CDR3 DNA reads TGTGCCAGCAGCCATCCGGGACAGGGGGTAAACACCATATATTTT. This sequence joins TRBV6-5 and TRBJ1-3, with 11 bases that match TRBD1. After removal of 6 bases from V and 6 bases from J, the junction contained 7 bases not matched to a gene. Germline loops: CDR1 MNHEY, CDR2 SVGAGI. The CDR3 is 15 amino acids.